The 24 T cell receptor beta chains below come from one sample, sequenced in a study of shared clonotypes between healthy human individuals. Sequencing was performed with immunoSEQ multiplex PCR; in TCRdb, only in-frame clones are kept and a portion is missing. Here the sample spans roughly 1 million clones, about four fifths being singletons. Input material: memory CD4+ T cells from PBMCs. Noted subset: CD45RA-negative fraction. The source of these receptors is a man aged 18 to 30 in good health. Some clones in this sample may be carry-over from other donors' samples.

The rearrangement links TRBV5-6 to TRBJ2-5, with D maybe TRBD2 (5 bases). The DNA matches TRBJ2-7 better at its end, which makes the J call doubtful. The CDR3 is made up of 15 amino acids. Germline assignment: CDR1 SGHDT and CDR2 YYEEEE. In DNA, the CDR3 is TGTGCCAGCAGCTTTATGGAGAGGGTCTCCTACGAGCAGTACTTC. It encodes CASSFMERVSYEQYF.

The DNA of the CDR3 is TGTGCCAGTAGCTACCGGCAAGCGGGGGCCTACGAGCAGTACTTC. This encodes CASSYRQAGAYEQYF. The rearrangement joins TRBV19 to TRBJ2-7; TRBD2 aligns across 8 bases. The CDR3 has 15 amino acids. Trimming took 6 bases from V and 2 from J; bases not matched to a gene: 9. The V gene's germline CDR1 is LNHDA and CDR2 SQIVND (reference sequence).

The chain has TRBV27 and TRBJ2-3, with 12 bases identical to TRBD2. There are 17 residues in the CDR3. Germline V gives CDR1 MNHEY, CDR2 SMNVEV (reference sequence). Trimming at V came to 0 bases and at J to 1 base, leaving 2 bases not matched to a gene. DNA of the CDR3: TGTGCCAGCAGTTTATCAGCTAGCGGGAGGGGCACAGATACGCAGTATTTT. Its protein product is CASSLSASGRGTDTQYF.

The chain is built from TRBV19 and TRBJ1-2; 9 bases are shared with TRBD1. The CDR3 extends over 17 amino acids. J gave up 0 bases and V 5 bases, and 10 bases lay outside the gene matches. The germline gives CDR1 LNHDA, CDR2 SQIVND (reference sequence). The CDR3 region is CASSLPGTGRTNYGYTF. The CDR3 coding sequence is TGTGCCAGTAGTCTCCCGGGGACAGGGCGAACTAACTATGGCTACACCTTC.

CDR3 DNA sequence: TGTGCCGGCGGAGGGTTCGGCTACACCTTC. Translating gives CAGGGFGYTF. V usage is TRBV2 and J usage is TRBJ1-2; no clear D gene. The CDR3 runs to 10 residues. V was pared by 11 bases and J by 8 bases, with 12 bases between. CDR1 and CDR2 from the germline V gene are SNHLY and FYNNEI.

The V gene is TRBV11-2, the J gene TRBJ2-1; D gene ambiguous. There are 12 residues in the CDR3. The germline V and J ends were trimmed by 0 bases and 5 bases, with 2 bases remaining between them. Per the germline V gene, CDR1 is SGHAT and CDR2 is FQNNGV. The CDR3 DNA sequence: TGTGCCAGCAGCTTAGATGACAATGAGCAGTTCTTC. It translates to CASSLDDNEQFF.

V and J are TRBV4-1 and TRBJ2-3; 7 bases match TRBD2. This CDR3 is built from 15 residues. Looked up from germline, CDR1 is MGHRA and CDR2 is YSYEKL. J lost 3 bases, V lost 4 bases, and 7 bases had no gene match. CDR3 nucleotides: TGCGCCAGCAGCCCTTGGGGAGGGGTTACAGATACGCAGTATTTT. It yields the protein CASSPWGGVTDTQYF.

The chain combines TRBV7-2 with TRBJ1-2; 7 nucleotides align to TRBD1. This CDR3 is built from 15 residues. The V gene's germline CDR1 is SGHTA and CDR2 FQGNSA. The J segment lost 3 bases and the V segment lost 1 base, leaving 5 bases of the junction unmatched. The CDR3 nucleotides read TGTGCCAGCAGCTTAGTTTATCAGGGGGACTATGGCTACACCTTC. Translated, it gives CASSLVYQGDYGYTF.

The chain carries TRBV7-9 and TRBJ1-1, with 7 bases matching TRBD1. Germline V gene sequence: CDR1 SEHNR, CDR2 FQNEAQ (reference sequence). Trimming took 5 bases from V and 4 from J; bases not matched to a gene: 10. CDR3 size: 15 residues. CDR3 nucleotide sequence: TGTGCCAGCAGCCCAATACAGGGGAGGATCACTGAAGCTTTCTTT. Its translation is CASSPIQGRITEAFF. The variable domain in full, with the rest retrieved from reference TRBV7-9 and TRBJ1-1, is DTGVSQNPRHKITKRGQNVTFRCDPISEHNRLYWYRQTLGQGPEFLTYFQNEAQLEKSRLLSDRFSAERPKGSFSTLEIQRTEQGDSAMYLCASSPIQGRITEAFFGQGTRLTVV.

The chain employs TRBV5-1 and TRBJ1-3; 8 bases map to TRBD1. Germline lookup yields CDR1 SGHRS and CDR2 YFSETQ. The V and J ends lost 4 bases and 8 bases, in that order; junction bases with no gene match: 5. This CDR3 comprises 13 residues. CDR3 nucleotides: TGCGCCAGCAGCCTCGGACAGGGTGACACCATATATTTT. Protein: CASSLGQGDTIYF.

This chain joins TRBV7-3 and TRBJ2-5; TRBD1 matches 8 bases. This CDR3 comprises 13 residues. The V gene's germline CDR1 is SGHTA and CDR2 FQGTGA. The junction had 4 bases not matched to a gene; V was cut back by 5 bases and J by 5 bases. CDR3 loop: CASSRTGWETQYF. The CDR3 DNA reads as TGTGCCAGCAGCCGGACAGGGTGGGAGACCCAGTACTTC.

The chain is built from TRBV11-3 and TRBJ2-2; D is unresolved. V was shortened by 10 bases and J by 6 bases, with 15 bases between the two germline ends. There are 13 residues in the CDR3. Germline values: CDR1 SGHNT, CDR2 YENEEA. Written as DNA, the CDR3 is TGTGCCACTTCTAGGTTCGGTGCCGGGGAGCTGTTTTTT. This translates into CATSRFGAGELFF.

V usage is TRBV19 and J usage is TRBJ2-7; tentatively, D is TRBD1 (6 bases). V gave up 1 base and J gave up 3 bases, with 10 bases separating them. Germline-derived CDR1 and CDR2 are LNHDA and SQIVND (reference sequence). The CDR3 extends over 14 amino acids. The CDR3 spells CASSIVVQGYEQYF. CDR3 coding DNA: TGTGCCAGTAGTATAGTGGTACAGGGCTACGAGCAGTACTTC.

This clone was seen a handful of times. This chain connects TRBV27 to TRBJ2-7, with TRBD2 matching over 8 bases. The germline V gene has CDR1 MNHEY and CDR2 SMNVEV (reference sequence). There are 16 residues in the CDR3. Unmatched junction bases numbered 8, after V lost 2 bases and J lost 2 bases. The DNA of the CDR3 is TGTGCCAGCAGTTTAGGCCCCCCCGGGGGGGCCTACGAGCAGTACTTC. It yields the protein CASSLGPPGGAYEQYF.

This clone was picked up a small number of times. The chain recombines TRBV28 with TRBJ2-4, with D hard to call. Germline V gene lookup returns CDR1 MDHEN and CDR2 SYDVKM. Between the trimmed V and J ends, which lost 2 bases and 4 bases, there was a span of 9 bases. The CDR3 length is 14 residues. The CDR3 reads CASSLRVLKNIQYF. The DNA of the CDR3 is TGTGCCAGCAGTTTAAGGGTGTTAAAAAACATTCAGTACTTC.

For the CDR3, the DNA is TGTGCCAGCAGCCGTAGCGGGGGGAGCTCCTACAATGAGCAGTTCTTC. This encodes CASSRSGGSSYNEQFF. V usage is TRBV5-4 and J usage is TRBJ2-1; TRBD2 matches at 10 bases. After removal of 4 bases from V and 0 bases from J, the junction contained 4 bases not matched to a gene. Per the germline V gene, CDR1 is SGHNT and CDR2 is YYREEE (reference sequence). This CDR3 region has 16 residues.

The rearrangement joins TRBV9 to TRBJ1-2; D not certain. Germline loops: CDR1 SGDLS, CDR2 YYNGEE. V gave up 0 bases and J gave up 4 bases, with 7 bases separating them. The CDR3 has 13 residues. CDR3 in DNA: TGTGCCAGCAGCGTAGGAGCAGGCTATGGCTACACCTTC. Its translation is CASSVGAGYGYTF. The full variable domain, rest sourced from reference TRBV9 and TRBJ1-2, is DSGVTQTPKHLITATGQRVTLRCSPRSGDLSVYWYQQSLDQGLQFLIQYYNGEERAKGNILERFSAQQFPDLHSELNLSSLELGDSALYFCASSVGAGYGYTFGSGTRLTVV.

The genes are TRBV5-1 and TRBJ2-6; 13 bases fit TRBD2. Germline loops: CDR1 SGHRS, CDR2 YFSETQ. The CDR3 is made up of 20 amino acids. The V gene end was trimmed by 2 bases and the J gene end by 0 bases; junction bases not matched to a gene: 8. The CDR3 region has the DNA TGCGCCAGCAGCTTCGGCGGGACTAGCGGGGCCTACTCTGGGGCCAACGTCCTGACTTTC. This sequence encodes CASSFGGTSGAYSGANVLTF.

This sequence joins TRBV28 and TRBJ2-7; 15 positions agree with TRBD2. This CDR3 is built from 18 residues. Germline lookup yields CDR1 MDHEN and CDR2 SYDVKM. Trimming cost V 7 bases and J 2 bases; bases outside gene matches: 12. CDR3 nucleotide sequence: TGTGCCAGCATTAACTCGGGGACTAGCGGGAGGCGAGCCTACGAGCAGTACTTC. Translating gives CASINSGTSGRRAYEQYF. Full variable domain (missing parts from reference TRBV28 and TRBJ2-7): DVKVTQSSRYLVKRTGEKVFLECVQDMDHENMFWYRQDPGLGLRLIYFSYDVKMKEKGDIPEGYSVSREKKERFSLILESASTNQTSMYLCASINSGTSGRRAYEQYFGPGTRLTVT.

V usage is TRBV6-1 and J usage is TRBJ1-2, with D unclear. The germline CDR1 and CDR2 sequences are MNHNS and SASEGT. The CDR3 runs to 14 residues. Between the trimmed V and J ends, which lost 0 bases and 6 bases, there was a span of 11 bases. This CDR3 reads CASSEAGVRNGYTF. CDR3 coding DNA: TGTGCCAGCAGTGAAGCAGGCGTCAGAAATGGCTACACCTTC.

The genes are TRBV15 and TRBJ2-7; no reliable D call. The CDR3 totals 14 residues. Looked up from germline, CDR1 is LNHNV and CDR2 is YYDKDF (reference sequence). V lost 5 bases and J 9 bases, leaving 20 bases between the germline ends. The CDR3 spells CATSSLRARSVQYF. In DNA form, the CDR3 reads TGTGCCACCAGCTCCTTAAGGGCGAGATCCGTGCAGTACTTC. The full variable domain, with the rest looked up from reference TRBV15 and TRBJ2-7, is DAMVIQNPRYQVTQFGKPVTLSCSQTLNHNVMYWYQQKSSQAPKLLFHYYDKDFNNEADTPDNFQSRRPNTSFCFLDIRSPGLGDTAMYLCATSSLRARSVQYFGPGTRLTVT.

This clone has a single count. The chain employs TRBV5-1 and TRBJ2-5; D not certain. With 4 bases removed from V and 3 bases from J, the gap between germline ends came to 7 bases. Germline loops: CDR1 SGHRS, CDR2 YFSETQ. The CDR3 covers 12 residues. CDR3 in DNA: TGCGCCAGCAGCCTCGTAAAAGAGACCCAGTACTTC. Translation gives CASSLVKETQYF.

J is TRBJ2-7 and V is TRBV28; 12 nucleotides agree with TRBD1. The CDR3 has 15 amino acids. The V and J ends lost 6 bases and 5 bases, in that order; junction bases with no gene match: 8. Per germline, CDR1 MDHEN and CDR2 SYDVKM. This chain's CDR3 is CASRIPGQGAHEQYF. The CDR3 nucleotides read TGTGCCAGCAGGATTCCGGGACAGGGGGCGCACGAGCAGTACTTC.

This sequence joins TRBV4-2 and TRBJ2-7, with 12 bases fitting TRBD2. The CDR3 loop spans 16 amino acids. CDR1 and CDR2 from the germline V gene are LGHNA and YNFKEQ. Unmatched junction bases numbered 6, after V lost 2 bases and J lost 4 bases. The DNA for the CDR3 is TGTGCCAGCAGCCAACTACTAGCGGGAGGTATGTACGAGCAGTACTTC. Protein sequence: CASSQLLAGGMYEQYF.